Sequencing of this T cell receptor (beta chain) was carried out in a study of blood T cell repertoires in COVID-19. The overall study: Italy, Spain and the United States were the sources of the convalescent and acute COVID-19 samples. The cDNA or gDNA used as material had been derived from T cells, B-cell-depleted T cells, or PBMCs.

Authors' analysis steps: Quantification of nucleated cells was approximated via reference gene primer amplification. TCRdb's table, derived via immunoSEQ multiplex PCR, lists solely in-frame clones and lacks some. Clone size and V and J calls were adopted from that table, with D and trimming inferred from the DNA. This table has around 200,000 clones, nearly 90% appearing once. The CDR3 length is 12 residues. CDR1 is LNHDA, CDR2 SQIVND, per germline (reference sequence). Trimming left V 5 bases short and J 9 bases short, with 11 bases between. The sequenced sample consisted of peripheral blood. The receptor was isolated from a man aged 45 to 65 with acute or convalescent COVID-19. The V call is TRBV19, the J call TRBJ2-1; D remains unclear. CDR3 residues: CASSLTRSEQFF. CDR3 in DNA: TGTGCCAGTAGTTTGACTCGCAGTGAGCAGTTCTTC.